The rows below give T cell receptor beta chains drawn from one sample of a study of T cell repertoires in cytomegalovirus infection. TCRdb re-derived calls from the reads in MiXCR, one entry per CDR3 protein. Here the sample spans some 180,000 distinct CDR3 sequences, roughly 15% being singletons. The sequenced sample consisted of CD8+ T cells from PBMCs. The receptors here all came from a human donor in good health (CMV status not recorded). Some clones in this sample may be carry-over from other donors' samples. Each CDR3 is given with its conserved first and last residue. Each record gives: CDR3 DNA, CDR3 protein, J gene, D gene, clone size, V gene. D genes are given only for firm matches. The listing skips clone size in some rows; elsewhere it reads once, few, many or a size class.

CDR3nt: TGTGCCAGCAGCTTAGACAGCAATCAGCCCCAGCATTTT
CDR3aa: CASSLDSNQPQHF
j_gene: TRBJ1-5
d_gene: -
abundance: many
v_gene: TRBV7-9

CDR3nt: TGTGCCAGTGGACAGTTCTCTGGGGCCAACGTCCTGACTTTC
CDR3aa: CASGQFSGANVLTF
j_gene: TRBJ2-6
d_gene: -
abundance: few
v_gene: TRBV19

CDR3nt: TGTGCCAGCGTCGGAGGACTCTCTGGAAACACCATATATTTT
CDR3aa: CASVGGLSGNTIYF
j_gene: TRBJ1-3
d_gene: -
abundance: few
v_gene: TRBV6-5

CDR3nt: TGTGCCAGCAGCTTAATACCGGGACAGGGATTAACTGGGGCCAACGTCCTGACTTTC
CDR3aa: CASSLIPGQGLTGANVLTF
j_gene: TRBJ2-6
d_gene: TRBD1
abundance: few
v_gene: TRBV7-9

CDR3nt: TGTGCCAGCAGCTATGGACAGACTTACACTGAAGCTTTCTTT
CDR3aa: CASSYGQTYTEAFF
j_gene: TRBJ1-1
d_gene: -
abundance: many
v_gene: TRBV7-2

CDR3nt: TGTGCCAGCAGCGGCACCCGAACCTCAGGGAGCAATCAGCCCCAGCATTTT
CDR3aa: CASSGTRTSGSNQPQHF
j_gene: TRBJ1-5
d_gene: -
abundance: -
v_gene: TRBV7-9

CDR3nt: TGTGCCAGCAGTTCCTGGGACACCCGGGACACCGGGGAGCTGTTTTTT
CDR3aa: CASSSWDTRDTGELFF
j_gene: TRBJ2-2
d_gene: -
abundance: -
v_gene: TRBV27

CDR3nt: TGTGCCACTGAGGACAGTCTAGCCAAAAACATTCAGTACTTC
CDR3aa: CATEDSLAKNIQYF
j_gene: TRBJ2-4
d_gene: -
abundance: few
v_gene: TRBV15

CDR3nt: TGTGCCAGCAGTTTCGCAACCCCAGATACGCAGTATTTT
CDR3aa: CASSFATPDTQYF
j_gene: TRBJ2-3
d_gene: -
abundance: once
v_gene: TRBV28

CDR3nt: TGTGCCAGCAGCTTGGACGGTCCCTACAATGAGCAGTTCTTC
CDR3aa: CASSLDGPYNEQFF
j_gene: TRBJ2-1
d_gene: -
abundance: many
v_gene: TRBV7-2

CDR3nt: TGTGCCAGCATCCTTACCCACGAGCAGTTCTTC
CDR3aa: CASILTHEQFF
j_gene: TRBJ2-1
d_gene: -
abundance: once
v_gene: TRBV5-8

CDR3nt: TGTGCCAGCAGCCATAGCGGTGACCTCGGAGATACGCAGTATTTT
CDR3aa: CASSHSGDLGDTQYF
j_gene: TRBJ2-3
d_gene: -
abundance: few
v_gene: TRBV7-6

CDR3nt: TGTGCCAGCAGCTTAGGGCCAGCGGGAGAGACCCAGTACTTC
CDR3aa: CASSLGPAGETQYF
j_gene: TRBJ2-5
d_gene: -
abundance: few
v_gene: TRBV7-9

CDR3nt: TGTGCCAGCAGCTTCCCTCAGAAATCCGAGCAGTACTTC
CDR3aa: CASSFPQKSEQYF
j_gene: TRBJ2-7
d_gene: -
abundance: -
v_gene: TRBV7-6

CDR3nt: TGCAGTGCGAGGGCGACAGGGAGGGGGAGCAATCAGCCCCAGCATTTT
CDR3aa: CSARATGRGSNQPQHF
j_gene: TRBJ1-5
d_gene: TRBD1
abundance: -
v_gene: TRBV20-1

CDR3nt: TGTGCCAGCAGCGAACCAGGGGCGACTAGGGGCTACACCTTC
CDR3aa: CASSEPGATRGYTF
j_gene: TRBJ1-2
d_gene: -
abundance: -
v_gene: TRBV7-9

CDR3nt: TGCAGTGCTAGAGATCTGTTGCAGGGAGGTGCCTCATCACCCCTCCACTTT
CDR3aa: CSARDLLQGGASSPLHF
j_gene: TRBJ1-6
d_gene: -
abundance: few
v_gene: TRBV20-1

CDR3nt: TGTGCCTGTGATCCCCTAGCGGGGAACTACAATGAGCAGTTCTTC
CDR3aa: CACDPLAGNYNEQFF
j_gene: TRBJ2-1
d_gene: TRBD2
abundance: -
v_gene: TRBV30

CDR3nt: TGTGCCAGCAGCGTAGAGGGCACGAACACTGAAGCTTTCTTT
CDR3aa: CASSVEGTNTEAFF
j_gene: TRBJ1-1
d_gene: -
abundance: -
v_gene: TRBV9

CDR3nt: TGTGCCAGCAGTGACCCCCAGGGGGTGCGTCAGCCCCAGCATTTT
CDR3aa: CASSDPQGVRQPQHF
j_gene: TRBJ1-5
d_gene: TRBD1
abundance: few
v_gene: TRBV2

CDR3nt: TGCAGCGTTGAAGAGGGGCGGACAACCTATGGCTACACCTTC
CDR3aa: CSVEEGRTTYGYTF
j_gene: TRBJ1-2
d_gene: -
abundance: -
v_gene: TRBV29-1

CDR3nt: TGTGCCACCAGCAGAGAAGGCGGCAGGGGCGTCTCTGGGGCCAACGTCCTGACTTTC
CDR3aa: CATSREGGRGVSGANVLTF
j_gene: TRBJ2-6
d_gene: -
abundance: -
v_gene: TRBV15

CDR3nt: TGTGCCAGCAGCCGTTACAGGGGGGGCGATACGCAGTATTTT
CDR3aa: CASSRYRGGDTQYF
j_gene: TRBJ2-3
d_gene: -
abundance: -
v_gene: TRBV11-2

CDR3nt: TGTGCCAGCATCACACCGGGGAGGGGGCCCGTAAATTCGAACACCGGGGAGCTGTTTTTT
CDR3aa: CASITPGRGPVNSNTGELFF
j_gene: TRBJ2-2
d_gene: -
abundance: few
v_gene: TRBV7-8

CDR3nt: TGTGCCAGCAGTTACGGGGCAGGGGGAGGCAATGAGCAGTTCTTC
CDR3aa: CASSYGAGGGNEQFF
j_gene: TRBJ2-1
d_gene: -
abundance: few
v_gene: TRBV6-6

CDR3nt: TGCAGCGTTGATTCGGGCCCGCAATTCCCCTATGGCTACACCTTC
CDR3aa: CSVDSGPQFPYGYTF
j_gene: TRBJ1-2
d_gene: -
abundance: few
v_gene: TRBV29-1

CDR3nt: TGTGCCAGCAGATTAGACACCAGGGACGGCTCCTACAATGAGCAGTTCTTC
CDR3aa: CASRLDTRDGSYNEQFF
j_gene: TRBJ2-1
d_gene: -
abundance: few
v_gene: TRBV7-8

CDR3nt: TGTGCCAGCAGTTACGTCGACGAGCAGTACTTC
CDR3aa: CASSYVDEQYF
j_gene: TRBJ2-7
d_gene: -
abundance: few
v_gene: TRBV6-2/TRBV6-3

CDR3nt: TGTGCCAGCAGCGCCAACTCGGAGACCCAGTACTTC
CDR3aa: CASSANSETQYF
j_gene: TRBJ2-5
d_gene: -
abundance: many
v_gene: TRBV7-2

CDR3nt: TGTGCCAGCAGTTTGTACAGGGGGCGTGGAGAGCAGTACTTC
CDR3aa: CASSLYRGRGEQYF
j_gene: TRBJ2-7
d_gene: TRBD1
abundance: -
v_gene: TRBV28

CDR3nt: TGTGCCAGCAGTTACTTGCGGAATGAGCAGTTCTTC
CDR3aa: CASSYLRNEQFF
j_gene: TRBJ2-1
d_gene: -
abundance: -
v_gene: TRBV6-2/TRBV6-3

CDR3nt: TGTGCCAGCAGTTACTTTGGAGGACAGACGTCGGTAGGATCCTACGAGCAGTACTTC
CDR3aa: CASSYFGGQTSVGSYEQYF
j_gene: TRBJ2-7
d_gene: -
abundance: -
v_gene: TRBV6-5

CDR3nt: TGTGCCAGCAGTCACACCCCGTGGGTTCAGTATGACTCCTACGAGCAGTACTTC
CDR3aa: CASSHTPWVQYDSYEQYF
j_gene: TRBJ2-7
d_gene: -
abundance: few
v_gene: TRBV6-6

CDR3nt: TGTGCCAGCAGCCCATCCCCCGGGAATGAAAAACTGTTTTTT
CDR3aa: CASSPSPGNEKLFF
j_gene: TRBJ1-4
d_gene: -
abundance: -
v_gene: TRBV7-6

CDR3nt: TGTGCCAGCAGCCAAGATGAGGGGGCCCCCTCGAACACCGGGGAGCTGTTTTTT
CDR3aa: CASSQDEGAPSNTGELFF
j_gene: TRBJ2-2
d_gene: TRBD1
abundance: -
v_gene: TRBV14

CDR3nt: TGCGCCAGCAGCCAAGCCGCTTTACGGGATACGCAGTATTTT
CDR3aa: CASSQAALRDTQYF
j_gene: TRBJ2-3
d_gene: -
abundance: -
v_gene: TRBV4-1

CDR3nt: TGTGCCAGCTCAGACATCCAAGAGACCCAGTACTTC
CDR3aa: CASSDIQETQYF
j_gene: TRBJ2-5
d_gene: -
abundance: few
v_gene: TRBV7-9

CDR3nt: TGTGCCTGGAGTTTGGGGAAACGCACTGAAGCTTTCTTT
CDR3aa: CAWSLGKRTEAFF
j_gene: TRBJ1-1
d_gene: -
abundance: few
v_gene: TRBV30

CDR3nt: TGTGCCAGCAGTACCCTTGGGACGGAGGAAAAACTGTTTTTT
CDR3aa: CASSTLGTEEKLFF
j_gene: TRBJ1-4
d_gene: -
abundance: few
v_gene: TRBV12-3/TRBV12-4

CDR3nt: TGCAGTGCTATATCTCACAGGGCTTCGTCCTACGAGCAGTACTTC
CDR3aa: CSAISHRASSYEQYF
j_gene: TRBJ2-7
d_gene: -
abundance: -
v_gene: TRBV20-1

CDR3nt: TGTGCCAGCAGCCCTCAGGGGGCAAATCAGCCCCAGCATTTT
CDR3aa: CASSPQGANQPQHF
j_gene: TRBJ1-5
d_gene: TRBD1
abundance: -
v_gene: TRBV7-9

CDR3nt: TGTGCCATCAGGGGGATCAATCAGCCCCAGCATTTT
CDR3aa: CAIRGINQPQHF
j_gene: TRBJ1-5
d_gene: -
abundance: -
v_gene: TRBV10-3

CDR3nt: TGTGCCAGCAGTGAATATTTAGACAGGGGGCGAACTGAAGCTTTCTTT
CDR3aa: CASSEYLDRGRTEAFF
j_gene: TRBJ1-1
d_gene: TRBD1
abundance: few
v_gene: TRBV25-1

CDR3nt: TGTGCCAGCAGTTTAGGCTCCTTCTATGGCTACACCTTC
CDR3aa: CASSLGSFYGYTF
j_gene: TRBJ1-2
d_gene: -
abundance: -
v_gene: TRBV12-3/TRBV12-4

CDR3nt: TGCAGTGCTAGGGACAGGAACACCGGGGAGCTGTTTTTT
CDR3aa: CSARDRNTGELFF
j_gene: TRBJ2-2
d_gene: -
abundance: -
v_gene: TRBV20-1

CDR3nt: TGTGCCAGCAGTTGGACAGGGGAGTACAATGAGCAGTTCTTC
CDR3aa: CASSWTGEYNEQFF
j_gene: TRBJ2-1
d_gene: TRBD1
abundance: -
v_gene: TRBV28

CDR3nt: TGTGCCAGCAGCTCCCGGGGACTAGCGGGGGGTAGCGGGGAGCTGTTTTTT
CDR3aa: CASSSRGLAGGSGELFF
j_gene: TRBJ2-2
d_gene: TRBD2
abundance: -
v_gene: TRBV7-2

CDR3nt: TGTGCCAGCAGCCGAAACAGGGTCGCAGAGACCCAGTACTTC
CDR3aa: CASSRNRVAETQYF
j_gene: TRBJ2-5
d_gene: -
abundance: -
v_gene: TRBV7-2

CDR3nt: TGTGCCAGCAGACCCGGTGGGGCTTTGTACGAGCAGTACTTC
CDR3aa: CASRPGGALYEQYF
j_gene: TRBJ2-7
d_gene: -
abundance: -
v_gene: TRBV7-9

CDR3nt: TGTGCCAGCAGTCGGCGTGGCAGCCAAGAGACCCAGTACTTC
CDR3aa: CASSRRGSQETQYF
j_gene: TRBJ2-5
d_gene: -
abundance: -
v_gene: TRBV6-2/TRBV6-3